These 27 T cell receptor beta chains were sequenced from one sample in a study of blood T cells in healthy people across ages (dated by TCRdb to between 2014 and 2017). The library was obtained by 5' RACE. TCRdb records Illumina HiSeq 2500 as the sequencer. A second PCR of about 7 to 12 cycles was performed with a sample-barcoded 5' primer and a J-beta primer mix. TCRdb's own reprocessing of the public reads used fastp at Q25 and MiXCR and kept productive beta chains. Merged by CDR3 protein, the rows form single entries marked with the most common genes and DNA. The sample yields hundreds of thousands of distinct CDR3 sequences; around three fifths were counted once. The biggest ten clones account for around a quarter of the sample. The source material was blood. These receptors were taken from a man aged 35-49 years in good health.

This chain links TRBV6-2 or TRBV6-3 with TRBJ2-6; 7 bases agree with TRBD1. The junction had 6 bases not matched to a gene; V was cut back by 7 bases and J by 0 bases. Germline CDR1 is MNHEY and CDR2 is SVGEGT. The CDR3 consists of 16 residues. The CDR3 protein is CASTEQGYSGANVLTF. The CDR3 DNA follows: TGTGCCAGCACGGAACAGGGGTACTCTGGGGCCAACGTCCTGACTTTC.

The chain joins TRBV6-6 to TRBJ1-2; 7 bases fit TRBD1. This CDR3 comprises 13 residues. Trimming took 2 bases from V and 8 from J; bases not matched to a gene: 5. Germline values: CDR1 MNHNY, CDR2 SVGAGI (reference sequence). Here the CDR3 DNA reads TGTGCCAGCAGTTACACCGACAGGGTGGGCTACACCTTC. Protein sequence: CASSYTDRVGYTF.

In its sample, this clonotype was seen once. The V call is TRBV9, the J call TRBJ2-4; TRBD2 matches at 7 bases. TRBJ2-7 explains the end of the DNA better; the J call may be wrong. Per the germline V gene, CDR1 is SGDLS and CDR2 is YYNGEE. The CDR3 spans 16 residues. The CDR3: CASSLGVGGRANEQYF. The CDR3 coding sequence is TGTGCCAGCAGCCTAGGCGTGGGAGGGCGCGCAAACGAGCAGTACTTC.

This clonotype was counted a few times. This chain connects TRBV6-2 or TRBV6-3 to TRBJ2-6; 11 nucleotides line up with TRBD2. Germline lookup yields CDR1 MNHEY and CDR2 SVGEGT. Trimming at V came to 2 bases and at J to 0 bases, leaving 6 bases not matched to a gene. CDR3 length: 19 residues. The CDR3 DNA is TGTGCCAGCAGTTACCCGGGACTAGCGGAGACCTCTGGGGCCAACGTCCTGACTTTC. As protein: CASSYPGLAETSGANVLTF.

As for this clonotype: The junction and the germline gene differ at one end; a read error may be behind it. The rearrangement uses TRBV12-3 or TRBV12-4 and TRBJ2-1, with 7 nucleotides matching TRBD2. The CDR3 consists of 17 residues. The CDR3 loop is CAGSLAVGAGSYNEQFF. As DNA, the CDR3 is TGTGCCGGCAGTTTAGCGGTGGGAGCGGGATCCTACAATGAGCAGTTCTTC.

V and J are TRBV6-4 and TRBJ1-5, with D perhaps matching TRBD1 (5 bases). Germline CDR1 is MRHNA and CDR2 is SNTAGT. This CDR3 comprises 13 residues. The germline V and J ends were trimmed by 2 bases and 9 bases, with 11 bases remaining between them. The CDR3 DNA reads TGTGCCAGCAGTGACGGGGCAGGTGGGCCCCAGCATTTT. Its protein is CASSDGAGGPQHF.

The V gene is TRBV4-2, the J gene TRBJ2-1; a weak D match, TRBD1 (6 bases). This CDR3 contains 14 residues. Germline lookup yields CDR1 LGHNA and CDR2 YNFKEQ. Trimming shortened V by 4 bases and J by 13 bases, and 20 bases separated the two germline ends. DNA of the CDR3: TGTGCCAGCAGCCTACTGAACAGGGAAGGGGCCCAGTTCTTC. This translates into CASSLLNREGAQFF.

The rearrangement uses TRBV6-1 and TRBJ1-5; maybe TRBD1 (5 bases). Germline V gene data show CDR1 as MNHNS and CDR2 as SASEGT. The germline V and J ends were trimmed by 0 bases and 6 bases, with 12 bases remaining between them. The CDR3 runs 15 residues. CDR3 coding DNA: TGTGCCAGCAGTGAAGCGGCGGCAGGGCGTCAGCCCCAGCATTTT. Translating gives CASSEAAAGRQPQHF.

In regard to this clonotype: Since a much larger clone is just one base distant, this may be a read error. V is TRBV18 and J is TRBJ2-5, with 16 nucleotides matching TRBD2. V trimming: 3 bases; J trimming: 11 bases; junction bases outside the gene matches: 15. The CDR3 length is 18 residues. Germline lookup yields CDR1 KGHSH and CDR2 LQKENI. The CDR3 nucleotides are TGTGCCAGCTCACCGCTCGCCGGGACTAGCGGGAGGGGGAATGAGCAGTACTTC. Translated, it gives CASSPLAGTSGRGNEQYF.

This clonotype was recorded a few times. The V call is TRBV6-5, the J call TRBJ2-6, with 7 bases aligning to TRBD1. Trimming removed 8 bases from V and 4 bases from J; junction bases left unmatched: 5. The germline CDR1 and CDR2 sequences are MNHEY and SVGAGI. The CDR3 spans 14 residues. The CDR3, as DNA: TGTGCCAGCGGACAGGACCTCGGGGCCAACGTCCTGACTTTC. As protein: CASGQDLGANVLTF.

Comments on this clonotype: The junction and the germline gene differ at one end; a read error may be behind it. V gene TRBV7-2 combines with J gene TRBJ2-5, with D unclear. The V gene's germline CDR1 is SGHTA and CDR2 FQGNSA. The CDR3 runs 14 residues. The CDR3 DNA is TGTGACAGCAGCCCGGCCTTCGACCAAGAGACCCAGTACTTC. Protein sequence: CDSSPAFDQETQYF.

The V gene is TRBV24-1, the J gene TRBJ2-1, with 8 bases aligning to TRBD2. The germline CDR1 and CDR2 sequences are KGHDR and SFDVKD. The ends lost 9 bases at V and 1 base at J; junction bases unmatched: 4. This CDR3 is built from 14 residues. CDR3 loop: CATEGGRSYNEQFF. Written as DNA, the CDR3 is TGTGCCACCGAGGGCGGGAGGTCCTACAATGAGCAGTTCTTC.

The V gene is TRBV12-3 or TRBV12-4, the J gene TRBJ2-7; D not certain. Trimming cost V 8 bases and J 1 base, with 15 bases left between them. The CDR3 covers 14 residues. Here the CDR3 DNA reads TGTGCCAGCGCAAGGACGTACAATTCCTACGAGCAGTACTTC. It translates to CASARTYNSYEQYF.

This chain links TRBV7-9 with TRBJ2-1; 8 positions agree with TRBD1. The germline V gene encodes CDR1 SEHNR and CDR2 FQNEAQ (reference sequence). Trimming at V came to 11 bases and at J to 3 bases, leaving 9 bases not matched to a gene. The CDR3 spans 14 residues. The CDR3 coding sequence is TGTGCCGGTTCAAGGGACAGGCTCTACAATGAGCAGTTCTTC. Translating it yields CAGSRDRLYNEQFF.

This clonotype was picked up a small number of times. The chain joins TRBV20-1 to TRBJ2-7, with 10 bases matching TRBD2. CDR1 and CDR2 (germline): DFQATT, SNEGSKA (reference sequence). Trimming cost V 2 bases and J 6 bases; bases outside gene matches: 7. This CDR3 contains 14 residues. The CDR3 here is CSARKASGRGEQYF. The DNA of the CDR3 is TGCAGTGCTAGAAAGGCTAGCGGGAGAGGCGAGCAGTACTTC.

The rearrangement uses TRBV10-3 and TRBJ2-1, with 15 bases lining up with TRBD2. The CDR3 spans 16 residues. The V and J ends lost 3 bases and 9 bases, in that order; junction bases with no gene match: 6. Germline CDR1 is ENHRY and CDR2 is SYGVKD. This CDR3 is CAISERTSGGAFEQFF. In DNA form, the CDR3 reads TGTGCCATCAGTGAACGGACTAGCGGGGGGGCCTTTGAGCAGTTCTTC.

This clonotype was picked up a small number of times. V and J are TRBV4-1 and TRBJ2-5; the match to TRBD1 covers 7 bases. V shed 2 bases, J shed 1 base, and the junction held 10 bases outside the gene matches. Germline CDR1 reads MGHRA; CDR2 reads YSYEKL. The CDR3 contains 17 residues. The CDR3 protein is CASSQTMGQRPQETQYF. For the CDR3, the DNA is TGCGCCAGCAGCCAAACTATGGGACAGCGACCCCAAGAGACCCAGTACTTC.

This sequence joins TRBV7-2 and TRBJ2-1; TRBD2 aligns across 14 bases. V shed 3 bases, J shed 7 bases, and the junction held 8 bases outside the gene matches. Germline V gene data show CDR1 as SGHTA and CDR2 as FQGNSA. The CDR3 covers 17 residues. CDR3 amino acids: CASSFGLAGGPRNEQFF. CDR3 sequence (DNA): TGTGCCAGCAGCTTCGGACTAGCGGGAGGTCCAAGGAATGAGCAGTTCTTC.

The V call is TRBV24-1, the J call TRBJ2-3; 14 positions agree with TRBD2. The germline gives CDR1 KGHDR, CDR2 SFDVKD. The CDR3 extends over 18 amino acids. J gave up 0 bases and V 4 bases, and 5 bases lay outside the gene matches. In nucleotides, the CDR3 is TGTGCCACCAGTGACCCCGGGACTAGCGGGGGTAGCACAGATACGCAGTATTTT. The encoded protein is CATSDPGTSGGSTDTQYF.

This clonotype was seen only a few times. The chain combines TRBV7-2 with TRBJ2-1; TRBD1 aligns across 7 bases. V lost 1 base, J lost 7 bases, and 7 bases stayed unmatched. The CDR3 is 15 amino acids. Germline lookup yields CDR1 SGHTA and CDR2 FQGNSA. The CDR3: CASSLVGGGYNEQFF. The CDR3 DNA reads as TGTGCCAGCAGCTTAGTAGGGGGCGGTTATAATGAGCAGTTCTTC.

The gene calls are TRBV20-1 and TRBJ2-3; D might be TRBD2 (5 bases). Germline CDR1 is DFQATT and CDR2 is SNEGSKA (reference sequence). The CDR3 consists of 13 residues. The V end lost 1 base, the J end lost 0 bases, and 5 bases lay between the germline ends. CDR3 in amino acids: CSARAGSTDTQYF. The CDR3 region has the DNA TGCAGTGCTAGAGCGGGGAGCACAGATACGCAGTATTTT.

The J gene is TRBJ1-2, the V gene TRBV6-5, with TRBD1 matching over 7 bases. The germline CDR1 and CDR2 sequences are MNHEY and SVGAGI. There are 13 residues in the CDR3. With V trimmed by 3 bases and J by 13 bases, 11 bases remained unmatched. CDR3 residues: CASSYGGTEFRTF. Written as DNA, the CDR3 is TGTGCCAGCAGTTATGGCGGGACAGAATTTCGCACCTTC.

Notes on this clonotype: Relative to the germline gene, one junction end is altered; a read error may explain this. The J gene is TRBJ2-3, the V gene TRBV7-2, with TRBD2 matching over 7 bases. The CDR3 has 15 residues. Germline V lookup: CDR1 SGHTA, CDR2 FQGNSA. The CDR3 region is CASSLVGLSTDMQYF. The CDR3 coding sequence is TGTGCCAGCAGCTTAGTGGGACTAAGCACAGATATGCAGTATTTT.

The rearrangement joins TRBV5-1 to TRBJ2-7, with 7 bases fitting TRBD1. CDR3 size: 14 residues. Germline CDR1 reads SGHRS; CDR2 reads YFSETQ. Trimming cost V 1 base and J 2 bases; bases outside gene matches: 3. CDR3 in DNA: TGCGCCAGCAGCTTGACAGGGGACCCCTACGAGCAGTACTTC. It encodes CASSLTGDPYEQYF.

The V call is TRBV6-6, the J call TRBJ2-1, with a weak D call TRBD2 (6 bases). The CDR3 is 13 amino acids. Germline V gene lookup returns CDR1 MNHNY and CDR2 SVGAGI (reference sequence). Deletions cut 6 bases from V and 6 bases from J, with 12 bases between. The CDR3, as DNA: TGTGCCAGCAGACACCGGGAGACCAATGAGCAGTTCTTC. It specifies CASRHRETNEQFF.

Only a few counts were recorded for this clonotype. V and J are TRBV13 and TRBJ2-5; 14 bases match TRBD2. V was clipped by 2 bases and J by 11 bases; unmatched bases: 16. The CDR3 is made up of 18 amino acids. The germline gives CDR1 PRHDT, CDR2 FYEKMQ (reference sequence). The CDR3, as DNA: TGTGCCAGCAGCTTAACAATCCGGACTAGCGGGAGGCCGGGTGAGCAGTACTTC. Translating it yields CASSLTIRTSGRPGEQYF.

The chain carries TRBV7-2 and TRBJ1-5; no clear D. Trimming cost V 3 bases and J 4 bases, with 10 bases left between them. The CDR3 contains 14 residues. The germline V gene encodes CDR1 SGHTA and CDR2 FQGNSA. The DNA of the CDR3 is TGTGCCAGCAGCTTCGGTCCGGGGAATCAGCCCCAGCATTTT. Amino acids: CASSFGPGNQPQHF.